Included here is one TCR beta chain sequence, with context. A much larger clone lies one base from this, so it may be a read error. The data are from a study of early T cells in non-severe SARS-CoV-2 infection. Across the whole study: Alpha and beta chains were unpaired, from unsorted whole-blood bulk RNA.

TCRdb reprocessed the 5' RACE reads via MiXCR and lists one record per CDR3 protein. The sample has some 39,000 distinct CDR3 sequences; roughly 4% are singletons. Per germline, CDR1 SGHAT and CDR2 FQNNGV. This CDR3 spans 14 amino acids. Material: whole blood. The clonotype comes from an adult who was a healthcare worker with PCR-confirmed SARS-CoV-2 infection or an uninfected control (not recorded which). This chain joins TRBV11-2 and TRBJ2-2, with 7 bases lining up with TRBD2. This CDR3 reads CASRSGTNTGELYF. The CDR3 DNA follows: TGTGCCAGCAGGAGCGGGACCAACACCGGGGAGCTGTATTTT.